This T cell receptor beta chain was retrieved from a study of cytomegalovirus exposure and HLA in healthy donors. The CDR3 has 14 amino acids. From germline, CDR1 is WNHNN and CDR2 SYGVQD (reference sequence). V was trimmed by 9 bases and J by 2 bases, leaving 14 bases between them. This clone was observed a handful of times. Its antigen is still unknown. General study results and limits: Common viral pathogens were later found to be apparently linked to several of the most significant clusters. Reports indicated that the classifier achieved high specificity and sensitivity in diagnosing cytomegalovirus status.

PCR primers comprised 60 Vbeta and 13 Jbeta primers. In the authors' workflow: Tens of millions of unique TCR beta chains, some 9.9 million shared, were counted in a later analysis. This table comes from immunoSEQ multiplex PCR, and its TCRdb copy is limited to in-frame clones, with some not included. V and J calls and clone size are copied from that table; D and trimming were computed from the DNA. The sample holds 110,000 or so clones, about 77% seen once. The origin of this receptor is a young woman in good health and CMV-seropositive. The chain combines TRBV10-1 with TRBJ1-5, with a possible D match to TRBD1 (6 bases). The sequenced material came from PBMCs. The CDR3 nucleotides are TGCGCCAGTTGCAGGGGAGTTGGCAATCAGCCCCAGCATTTT. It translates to CASCRGVGNQPQHF.